Below are 10 T cell receptor beta chains sequenced from a single sample in a study of T-cell reconstitution after alpha-beta-depleted transplantation in children. A library of TCRbeta sequences, prepared with unique molecular identifiers, was generated. From the PCR reads, TCRdb called clonotypes with MiXCR, one entry per CDR3 protein. The table lists hundreds of thousands of distinct CDR3 sequences, around 14% of them singletons. Here the sequenced sample was PBMCs, taken before TCRalphabeta/CD19-depleted stem cell transplant. The receptors come from a girl aged 2 to 9 with congenital amegakaryocytic thrombocytopenia, due to receive a stem cell transplant.

This clonotype turned up a few times. The rearrangement links TRBV18 to TRBJ2-7; D not certain. Germline V gives CDR1 KGHSH, CDR2 LQKENI. Trimming shortened V by 2 bases and J by 3 bases, and 11 bases separated the two germline ends. The CDR3 is 14 amino acids. In nucleotides, the CDR3 is TGTGCCAGCTCACCATCAGGACGGAACTACGAGCAGTACTTC. This sequence encodes CASSPSGRNYEQYF.

The table lists this clonotype with many counts. The chain combines TRBV29-1 with TRBJ2-3; no definite D call. Trimming took 5 bases from V and 3 from J, leaving 6 bases between them. The germline V gene encodes CDR1 SQVTM and CDR2 ANQGSEA. The CDR3 runs 11 residues. CDR3 DNA sequence: TGCAGCGTTTTGGGGACAGATACGCAGTATTTT. Protein: CSVLGTDTQYF.

This chain joins TRBV10-1 and TRBJ1-5; 10 bases fit TRBD1. The germline gives CDR1 WNHNN, CDR2 SYGVQD (reference sequence). CDR3 length: 12 amino acids. V trimming: 8 bases; J trimming: 7 bases; junction bases outside the gene matches: 2. Here the CDR3 DNA reads TGCGCCAGCGGGACAGGGGCCCAGCCCCAGCATTTT. Encoded protein: CASGTGAQPQHF.

Comments on this clonotype: A much larger clone sits a single nucleotide away, making a read error possible. The V call is TRBV11-2, the J call TRBJ2-1; D not certain. The germline CDR1 and CDR2 sequences are SGHAT and FQNNGV. V lost 1 base, J lost 8 bases, and 6 bases lay in between. This CDR3 is built from 12 residues. The CDR3 sequence: CASSLGIYEQFF. DNA for the CDR3: TGTGCCAGCAGCTTAGGGATATATGAGCAGTTCTTC.

This clonotype was counted at least ten times. The chain joins TRBV20-1 to TRBJ1-5; D gene uncertain. Germline V lookup: CDR1 DFQATT, CDR2 SNEGSKA (reference sequence). The V gene lost 6 bases and the J gene lost 6 bases, with 21 bases spanning the gap. The CDR3 length is 15 residues. The CDR3 sequence is CSAVVARGGSQPQHF. DNA of the CDR3: TGCAGTGCAGTTGTTGCCCGCGGAGGGAGTCAGCCCCAGCATTTT.

In this sample, this clonotype turned up a few times. CDR3 sequence (DNA): TGTGCCAGCAGCTTGGTTGATAGCGGGAGTTACAATGAGCAGTTCTTC. It yields the protein CASSLVDSGSYNEQFF. The rearrangement links TRBV5-5 to TRBJ2-1, with 9 bases matching TRBD2. V was clipped by 0 bases and J by 4 bases; unmatched bases: 5. This CDR3 contains 16 residues. The germline CDR1 and CDR2 sequences are SGHKS and YYEKEE (reference sequence).

This clonotype was counted many times. The chain recombines TRBV12-3 or TRBV12-4 with TRBJ2-3; tentative D call: TRBD2 (5 bases). The CDR3 has 13 amino acids. The V and J ends lost 1 base and 4 bases respectively, with 6 bases between them. The chain's CDR3 is CASSLDGADTQYF. The CDR3 DNA is TGTGCCAGCAGTTTAGACGGGGCAGATACGCAGTATTTT.

This clonotype has a count of ten or more. The chain uses TRBV5-1 and TRBJ2-1, with 10 positions matching TRBD2. In germline, CDR1 is SGHRS, CDR2 YFSETQ. The ends lost 1 base at V and 4 bases at J; junction bases unmatched: 5. The CDR3 length is 16 residues. The CDR3 region has the DNA TGCGCCAGCAGCTTGACCGGGACTAGCGTTTACAATGAGCAGTTCTTC. It translates to CASSLTGTSVYNEQFF.

This clonotype was observed at least ten times. The J gene is TRBJ2-5, the V gene TRBV20-1; 10 bases are a match to TRBD2. J gave up 5 bases and V 3 bases, and 12 bases lay outside the gene matches. Germline lookup yields CDR1 DFQATT and CDR2 SNEGSKA (reference sequence). The length of the CDR3 is 16 residues. In nucleotides, the CDR3 is TGCAGTGCTAGCGGGATGCTCCCGGGACTAGCGGAGACCCAGTACTTC. Translating gives CSASGMLPGLAETQYF.

This clonotype was detected only a few times. The chain has TRBV14 and TRBJ2-7, with D unresolved. The V gene's germline CDR1 is SGHDN and CDR2 FVKESK. The CDR3 consists of 14 residues. The V end lost 1 base, the J end lost 2 bases, and 9 bases lay between the germline ends. CDR3: CASSQGSLTYEQYF. DNA of the CDR3: TGTGCCAGCAGCCAAGGCTCCCTCACCTACGAGCAGTACTTC.